These T cell receptor beta chains were read from a single sample in a study of T cells in Graves' hyperthyroidism and ophthalmopathy. TCRdb re-called the multiplex PCR reads through MiXCR, storing one row per CDR3 protein. This sample yields some 620,000 distinct CDR3 sequences, of which about a sixth are seen a single time; around 4% belongs to the top ten. The sequencing sample was made of blood. The receptors derive from a woman aged 25-40 years with Graves' hyperthyroidism. The CDR3 runs from the conserved cysteine through the conserved F or W.

V gene,J gene,CDR3 protein
TRBV7-2,TRBJ2-7,CASSGGLTYEQYF
TRBV10-3,TRBJ1-2,CAISPTGGEGYTF
TRBV27,TRBJ2-7,CASNAGTGNGKAYEQYF
TRBV19,TRBJ1-1,CASSPRSGTGRGNTEAFF
TRBV5-6,TRBJ2-5,CASSPGTGGTSAQYF
TRBV28,TRBJ1-5,CASIEGTGNQPQHF
TRBV7-2,TRBJ2-1,CASSLVNANEQFF
TRBV5-6,TRBJ2-2,CASSWSRGELFF
TRBV29-1,TRBJ2-3,CSVDKESTDTQYF
TRBV10-2,TRBJ2-1,CASSHSTSGIRLDEQFF
TRBV28,TRBJ2-3,CASSLSIGGNTQYF
TRBV5-1,TRBJ2-1,CASSLAVNTYNEQFF
TRBV7-3,TRBJ2-1,CASSLSLTYNEQFF
TRBV5-1,TRBJ2-5,CASSLGYGRAQYF
TRBV28,TRBJ2-7,CASSLGEADYEQYF
TRBV2,TRBJ1-2,CATQRGGGYTF
TRBV19,TRBJ2-5,CASSEEGLAPETQYF
TRBV12-3/TRBV12-4,TRBJ2-1,CATGGEGRSSYNEQFF
TRBV27,TRBJ2-1,CASSTRTSGRYNEQFF
TRBV28,TRBJ1-2,CASSTVYGYTF
TRBV18,TRBJ1-1,CASSPIPHLAEAFF
TRBV11-2,TRBJ2-2,CASSPRRTGELFF
TRBV6-2/TRBV6-3,TRBJ2-5,CASSYQGGPETQYF
TRBV9,TRBJ2-7,CASSVEQGFGEQYF
TRBV12-3/TRBV12-4,TRBJ1-5,CASSSSRTGGNQPQHF
TRBV6-6,TRBJ2-3,CASSYGVGTDTQYF
TRBV7-3,TRBJ2-3,CASSRQGGDTQYF